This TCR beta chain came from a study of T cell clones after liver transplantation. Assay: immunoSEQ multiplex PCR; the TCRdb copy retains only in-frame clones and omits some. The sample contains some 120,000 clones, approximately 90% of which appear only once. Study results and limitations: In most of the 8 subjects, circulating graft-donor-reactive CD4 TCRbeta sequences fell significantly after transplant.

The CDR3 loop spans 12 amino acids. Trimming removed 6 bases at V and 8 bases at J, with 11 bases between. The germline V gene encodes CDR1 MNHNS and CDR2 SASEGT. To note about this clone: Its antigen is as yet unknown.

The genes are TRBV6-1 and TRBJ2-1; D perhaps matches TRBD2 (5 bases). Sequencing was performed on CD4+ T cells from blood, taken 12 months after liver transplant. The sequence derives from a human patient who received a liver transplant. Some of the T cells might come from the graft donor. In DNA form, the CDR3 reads TGTGCCAGCAGCCATAGCGAGTATGAGCAGTTCTTC. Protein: CASSHSEYEQFF.